This TCR beta chain derives from a study of T cells in tuberculosis. The method was immunoSEQ multiplex PCR; TCRdb's version includes in-frame clones alone and lacks a portion of them. The sample lists around 39,000 clones, more than 85% seen once, with 6.5% to 9% in the top ten. The CDR3 has 13 amino acids. The V end lost 8 bases, the J end lost 9 bases, and 17 bases lay between the germline ends. The germline gives CDR1 SNHLY, CDR2 FYNNEI. As regards this clone: Its specificity is not known.

Overall study results and limits: A GMM-specific repertoire classifier reached 80% to 90% accuracy, AUROC over 0.85.

Each clinical donor contributed on average roughly 100,000 T cells from unsorted cryopreserved PBMC. The specimen was PBMCs. This chain joins TRBV2 and TRBJ2-1; tentative D call: TRBD2 (7 bases). The receptor was derived from a donor aged 10-29 years with latent tuberculosis or without tuberculosis infection. The chain's CDR3 is CASGGGQRGEQFF. The CDR3 coding sequence is TGTGCCAGCGGGGGGGGACAAAGAGGTGAGCAGTTCTTC.